These 15 T cell receptor beta chains were sequenced from one sample in a study of regulatory dendritic cells for organ transplantation. CFSE-labeled sorted T cells met regulatory or mature dendritic cells for over 4 days. Generated by immunoSEQ multiplex PCR, the TCRdb table keeps only in-frame clones and is missing some. The sample has about 21,000 clones; over 75% are singletons. Their recognized antigens are unknown. Material for sequencing was naive CD4+ T cells from blood cultured with dendritic cells. Subset denoted: CD45RA+ naive T cells. The receptors here all came from a human donor in good health.

The CDR3 here is CASSVWGEETQYF. As DNA, the CDR3 is TGTGCCAGCAGCGTTTGGGGAGAAGAGACCCAGTACTTC. J is TRBJ2-5 and V is TRBV7-9; perhaps TRBD2 as D (5 bases). This CDR3 has 13 residues. Trimming shortened V by 5 bases and J by 3 bases, and 10 bases separated the two germline ends. Per the germline V gene, CDR1 is SEHNR and CDR2 is FQNEAQ (reference sequence).

The V and J genes are TRBV18 and TRBJ1-5; 8 bases fit TRBD1. CDR3 length: 14 residues. J was trimmed by 2 bases and V by 3 bases; bases with no gene match: 0. Germline V lookup: CDR1 KGHSH, CDR2 LQKENI. CDR3: CASSPGQGNQPQHF. As DNA, the CDR3 is TGTGCCAGCTCACCGGGACAGGGCAATCAGCCCCAGCATTTT. Together with reference TRBV18 and TRBJ1-5, the CDR3 gives the full variable domain: NAGVMQNPRHLVRRRGQEARLRCSPMKGHSHVYWYRQLPEEGLKFMVYLQKENIIDESGMPKERFSAEFPKEGPSILRIQQVVRGDSAAYFCASSPGQGNQPQHFGDGTRLSIL.

The chain is built from TRBV7-2 and TRBJ1-5; D gene ambiguous. Trimming took 2 bases from V and 3 from J, leaving 5 bases between them. The germline CDR1 and CDR2 sequences are SGHTA and FQGNSA. CDR3 length: 13 residues. This CDR3 reads CASSLSPNQPQHF. The CDR3 DNA reads TGTGCCAGCAGCTTAAGTCCCAATCAGCCCCAGCATTTT.

The chain uses TRBV5-8 and TRBJ1-6; D uncertain. Between the trimmed V and J ends, which lost 1 base and 1 base, there was a span of 6 bases. Looked up from germline, CDR1 is SGHTS and CDR2 is YDEGEE. The CDR3 is made up of 15 amino acids. In DNA, the CDR3 is TGTGCCAGCAGCTTGTCTACGTCCTATAATTCACCCCTCCACTTT. This encodes CASSLSTSYNSPLHF.

The chain has TRBV4-3 and TRBJ2-2; D not certain. Trimming removed 1 base from V and 5 bases from J, with 20 bases in between. CDR1 and CDR2 from the germline V gene are LGHNA and YSLEER. CDR3 length: 18 residues. CDR3 residues: CASSQALQRASATGELFF. The CDR3 bases are TGCGCCAGCAGCCAAGCCTTGCAACGGGCGTCCGCTACCGGGGAGCTGTTTTTT.

J is TRBJ1-2 and V is TRBV2; TRBD1 is a possible D gene (6 bases). This CDR3 is built from 15 residues. The V and J ends lost 4 bases and 8 bases respectively, with 20 bases between them. Germline values: CDR1 SNHLY, CDR2 FYNNEI. CDR3 bases: TGTGCCAGCAGTGCCTCCCGACAGCCTGGGGGCGGCTACACCTTC. Protein product: CASSASRQPGGGYTF.

The chain uses TRBV10-3 and TRBJ2-5, with D uncertain. The germline V gene has CDR1 ENHRY and CDR2 SYGVKD. The CDR3 is made up of 14 amino acids. Trimming removed 2 bases at V and 4 bases at J, with 11 bases between. CDR3 sequence: CAISELTLPETQYF. The CDR3 coding sequence is TGTGCCATCAGTGAGCTGACATTACCAGAGACCCAGTACTTC.

The V gene is TRBV5-4, the J gene TRBJ2-3; 7 bases fit TRBD2. The CDR3 has 18 residues. After removal of 3 bases from V and 4 bases from J, the junction contained 17 bases not matched to a gene. Looked up from germline, CDR1 is SGHNT and CDR2 is YYREEE (reference sequence). The DNA of the CDR3 is TGTGCCAGCAGCTGGAGAACCACGACTAGCTTAGGTTCAGATACGCAGTATTTT. This codes for CASSWRTTTSLGSDTQYF. Combining the CDR3 with reference TRBV5-4 and TRBJ2-3 gives the whole variable domain ETGVTQSPTHLIKTRGQQVTLRCSSQSGHNTVSWYQQALGQGPQFIFQYYREEENGRGNFPPRFSGLQFPNYSSELNVNALELDDSALYLCASSWRTTTSLGSDTQYFGPGTRLTVL.

The gene calls are TRBV5-1 and TRBJ2-2; D perhaps matches TRBD2 (6 bases). Germline V lookup: CDR1 SGHRS, CDR2 YFSETQ. Deletions cut 0 bases from V and 8 bases from J, with 11 bases between. This CDR3 has 14 residues. The CDR3 nucleotides are TGCGCCAGCAGCTTGGAAGGGACTTCAGGGGAGCTGTTTTTT. It translates to CASSLEGTSGELFF.

In this sample, this clone turned up once. The CDR3 reads CASSPGILNYGYTF. CDR3 nucleotide sequence: TGTGCCAGCAGCCCGGGGATTTTGAACTATGGCTACACCTTC. The rearrangement joins TRBV4-2 to TRBJ1-2; D unclear. Germline CDR1 LGHNA, CDR2 YNFKEQ. The CDR3 has 14 amino acids. Trimming cost V 4 bases and J 2 bases, with 11 bases left between them.

The chain uses TRBV6-1 and TRBJ1-2, with D uncertain. Trimming shortened V by 1 base and J by 4 bases, and 7 bases separated the two germline ends. CDR1 and CDR2 (germline): MNHNS, SASEGT. The CDR3 is made up of 13 amino acids. CDR3 loop: CASSEGEGYGYTF. The CDR3 DNA reads TGTGCCAGCAGTGAAGGGGAGGGCTATGGCTACACCTTC.

This clone was seen a few times. The chain links TRBV29-1 to TRBJ2-1; tentatively, D is TRBD1 (6 bases). This CDR3 region has 13 residues. Germline assignment: CDR1 SQVTM and CDR2 ANQGSEA. V was trimmed by 4 bases and J by 4 bases, leaving 11 bases between them. The DNA for the CDR3 is TGCAGCGTTGCGGCAGGGGCGTACAATGAGCAGTTCTTC. Amino acid sequence: CSVAAGAYNEQFF.

The V and J genes are TRBV4-3 and TRBJ1-5; no clear D gene. CDR3 length: 14 amino acids. Trimming took off 0 bases at V and 4 bases at J, with 7 bases between the two ends. The germline CDR1 and CDR2 sequences are LGHNA and YSLEER. CDR3: CASSQDLRNQPQHF. The CDR3 DNA sequence: TGCGCCAGCAGCCAAGATCTTCGGAATCAGCCCCAGCATTTT.

The CDR3 protein is CASSPGVNYGYTF. In DNA, the CDR3 is TGTGCCAGCTCGCCGGGAGTTAACTATGGCTACACCTTC. This chain joins TRBV18 and TRBJ1-2; D is unclear. Germline loops: CDR1 KGHSH, CDR2 LQKENI. V was pared by 6 bases and J by 1 base, with 9 bases between. The CDR3 covers 13 residues.

The chain joins TRBV7-6 to TRBJ2-7; 8 bases map to TRBD1. Germline V lookup: CDR1 SGHVS, CDR2 FNYEAQ. The CDR3 loop spans 15 amino acids. V was clipped by 0 bases and J by 2 bases; unmatched bases: 3. The CDR3 protein is CASSLAGTGPYEQYF. The DNA for the CDR3 is TGTGCCAGCAGCTTAGCGGGGACAGGACCCTACGAGCAGTACTTC.